What follows are 27 T cell receptor beta chains derived from one specimen sequenced in a study of blood T cell repertoires in COVID-19. Generated by immunoSEQ multiplex PCR, the TCRdb table keeps only in-frame clones and is missing some. There are a few hundred thousand clones in the sample; around 81% occur only once, and approximately 7.2% lies in the top ten. The sample comprised peripheral blood. The receptors were gathered from a woman in her seventies with acute or convalescent COVID-19.

The chain joins TRBV30 to TRBJ2-3; 9 bases are a match to TRBD2. V shed 1 base and J 8 bases; nucleotides not matched to a gene: 7. Germline CDR1 GTSNPN, CDR2 SVGIG (reference sequence). CDR3 size: 14 residues. The CDR3 sequence: CAWSGISGSSTQYF. In DNA form, the CDR3 reads TGTGCCTGGAGTGGAATTAGCGGGAGCTCTACGCAGTATTTT.

CDR3 DNA: TGTGCCAGTAGTACCTATCGGGACAGGAACGGTGGGCAGTTCTTC. Its translation: CASSTYRDRNGGQFF. The chain is built from TRBV19 and TRBJ2-1, with 8 bases identical to TRBD1. The CDR3 has 15 residues. Germline trimming cut 4 bases from V and 12 bases from J; bases unmatched to any gene: 14. From germline, CDR1 is LNHDA and CDR2 SQIVND (reference sequence).

The chain employs TRBV5-4 and TRBJ2-1; TRBD2 matches at 12 bases. The length of the CDR3 is 16 residues. Germline CDR1 SGHNT, CDR2 YYREEE (reference sequence). Trimming took 0 bases from V and 4 from J; bases not matched to a gene: 2. CDR3 sequence (DNA): TGTGCCAGCAGCTTGGGACTAGCGGGGGCATACAATGAGCAGTTCTTC. It translates to CASSLGLAGAYNEQFF.

This clone appeared once. This chain joins TRBV19 and TRBJ2-2; 7 bases are a match to TRBD2. After removal of 7 bases from V and 0 bases from J, the junction contained 5 bases not matched to a gene. The germline CDR1 and CDR2 sequences are LNHDA and SQIVND (reference sequence). This CDR3 spans 15 amino acids. The CDR3 bases are TGTGCCAGTAAGGTTAGCGGGCCGAACACCGGGGAGCTGTTTTTT. It yields the protein CASKVSGPNTGELFF.

This clone was seen once. The chain employs TRBV5-6 and TRBJ1-2; no reliable D call. Germline CDR1 and CDR2: SGHDT and YYEEEE. The germline V and J ends were trimmed by 0 bases and 3 bases, with 6 bases remaining between them. CDR3 size: 13 residues. CDR3 DNA: TGTGCCAGCAGCTTGGTCCGGGACTATGGCTACACCTTC. Protein product: CASSLVRDYGYTF. The full variable domain, in which reference TRBV5-6 and TRBJ1-2 provide the parts outside the CDR3, is DAGVTQSPTHLIKTRGQQVTLRCSPKSGHDTVSWYQQALGQGPQFIFQYYEEEERQRGNFPDRFSGHQFPNYSSELNVNALLLGDSALYLCASSLVRDYGYTFGSGTRLTVV.

This chain links TRBV3-1 (or the pseudogene TRBV3-2) with TRBJ2-6; weak D call: TRBD1 (6 bases). Per germline, CDR1 LGHDT and CDR2 YNNKEL (reference sequence). Trimming cost V 0 bases and J 0 bases, with 15 bases left between them. This CDR3 has 19 residues. CDR3 DNA sequence: TGTGCCAGCAGCCAAGATCAGCCAGGGGCCTTCTCTGGGGCCAACGTCCTGACTTTC. This translates into CASSQDQPGAFSGANVLTF.

This chain links TRBV29-1 with TRBJ1-5, with TRBD1 matching over 10 bases. The CDR3 covers 13 residues. Germline V lookup: CDR1 SQVTM, CDR2 ANQGSEA. V dropped 4 bases and J dropped 5; count of bases not matched to a gene: 2. The CDR3 DNA is TGCAGCGTTGGGACAGGGGGTGATCAGCCCCAGCATTTT. It yields the protein CSVGTGGDQPQHF.

This clone was counted only a few times. J is TRBJ1-3 and V is TRBV9; TRBD1 aligns across 10 bases. Germline CDR1 is SGDLS and CDR2 is YYNGEE. Germline trimming cut 2 bases from V and 0 bases from J; bases unmatched to any gene: 2. CDR3 length equals 16 residues. The CDR3 region has the DNA TGTGCCAGCAGCGTTGGGACAGGGGCCTCTGGAAACACCATATATTTT. Translation gives CASSVGTGASGNTIYF.

The V and J genes are TRBV30 and TRBJ2-1, with D maybe TRBD2 (6 bases). The germline V gene encodes CDR1 GTSNPN and CDR2 SVGIG (reference sequence). V was clipped by 2 bases and J by 10 bases, with 15 bases between them. CDR3 length: 13 amino acids. The CDR3 sequence: CAWSPVGAGEQFF. For the CDR3, the DNA is TGTGCCTGGAGTCCCGTCGGGGCGGGAGAGCAGTTCTTC.

The V and J genes are TRBV7-2 and TRBJ1-5, with D unclear. Looked up from germline, CDR1 is SGHTA and CDR2 is FQGNSA. CDR3 length: 11 amino acids. Trimming took 5 bases from V and 9 from J, leaving 8 bases between them. This CDR3 reads CASSPPRPQHF. Here the CDR3 DNA reads TGTGCCAGCAGCCCCCCCCGGCCCCAGCATTTT.

The chain carries TRBV18 and TRBJ1-1; perhaps TRBD1 as D (5 bases). V was shortened by 3 bases and J by 1 base, with 9 bases between the two germline ends. The CDR3 runs 14 residues. Germline V gene data show CDR1 as KGHSH and CDR2 as LQKENI. The CDR3 nucleotides are TGTGCCAGCTCACCGAAGGACACGAACACTGAAGCTTTCTTT. Protein sequence: CASSPKDTNTEAFF.

The chain uses TRBV29-1 and TRBJ2-3; 7 nucleotides agree with TRBD2. The CDR3 is 15 residues long. The germline CDR1 and CDR2 sequences are SQVTM and ANQGSEA. The J segment lost 0 bases and the V segment lost 5 bases, leaving 8 bases of the junction unmatched. In nucleotides, the CDR3 is TGCAGCGTTAGTGTGGGGGGGTCTAGCACAGATACGCAGTATTTT. Amino acid sequence: CSVSVGGSSTDTQYF.

This chain uses TRBV18 with TRBJ2-5, with 9 positions matching TRBD2. The CDR3 is 16 residues long. J lost 2 bases, V lost 1 base, and 5 bases had no gene match. CDR1 and CDR2 from the germline V gene are KGHSH and LQKENI. The CDR3 DNA reads TGTGCCAGCTCACCACGAGAGCTAGCGGGACAAGAGACCCAGTACTTC. It translates to CASSPRELAGQETQYF.

This clone was counted a single time. The V and J genes are TRBV2 and TRBJ2-2, with 9 bases fitting TRBD1. The CDR3 runs 14 residues. The germline CDR1 and CDR2 sequences are SNHLY and FYNNEI. V shed 7 bases and J 2 bases; nucleotides not matched to a gene: 2. CDR3 nucleotides: TGTGCCAGCAAGGGACAGGGTAACACCGGGGAGCTGTTTTTT. Amino acids: CASKGQGNTGELFF.

The table lists this clone with a few counts. The chain employs TRBV24-1 and TRBJ2-1; 7 bases are shared with TRBD2. Germline lookup yields CDR1 KGHDR and CDR2 SFDVKD. V lost 4 bases, J lost 5 bases, and 4 bases stayed unmatched. The CDR3 consists of 14 residues. CDR3 residues: CATSDPGGNNEQFF. The CDR3, as DNA: TGTGCCACCAGTGACCCGGGGGGTAACAATGAGCAGTTCTTC.

The V call is TRBV30, the J call TRBJ1-2; D gene ambiguous. Trimming took 2 bases from V and 2 from J, leaving 6 bases between them. CDR1 and CDR2 (germline): GTSNPN, SVGIG (reference sequence). The CDR3 covers 12 residues. The CDR3 region has the DNA TGTGCCTGGAGTCTCCTGAACTATGGCTACACCTTC. It is translated as CAWSLLNYGYTF.

The chain carries TRBV27 and TRBJ2-2; 9 nucleotides agree with TRBD2. After removal of 4 bases from V and 5 bases from J, the junction contained 5 bases not matched to a gene. This CDR3 region has 15 residues. Germline loops: CDR1 MNHEY, CDR2 SMNVEV (reference sequence). Here the CDR3 DNA reads TGTGCCAGCAGTTCGCAGCTAGCGGGGACCGGGGAGCTGTTTTTT. The encoded protein is CASSSQLAGTGELFF.

The DNA for the CDR3 is TGCGCCAGCAGCCCCCGGACAGGGGGCGGGTCAATATACAATGAGCAGTTCTTC. This codes for CASSPRTGGGSIYNEQFF. The chain joins TRBV5-1 to TRBJ2-1, with 11 bases lining up with TRBD1. V lost 4 bases, J lost 4 bases, and 13 bases stayed unmatched. This CDR3 is 18 amino acids long. Germline-derived CDR1 and CDR2 are SGHRS and YFSETQ.

The chain has TRBV25-1 and TRBJ1-6; 10 bases fit TRBD1. Germline loops: CDR1 MGHDK, CDR2 SYGVNS. The CDR3 covers 15 residues. The V gene end was trimmed by 5 bases and the J gene end by 6 bases; junction bases not matched to a gene: 4. CDR3 residues: CASSYRDRGNSPLHF. DNA of the CDR3: TGTGCCAGCAGTTACCGGGACAGGGGTAATTCACCCCTCCACTTT.

The CDR3: CASFSDREGEQYF. The CDR3 DNA follows: TGTGCCAGCTTTTCCGACAGGGAAGGGGAGCAGTACTTC. This chain joins TRBV27 and TRBJ2-7; 7 nucleotides align to TRBD1. CDR3 length equals 13 residues. Germline V CDR1 and CDR2: MNHEY, SMNVEV (reference sequence). The V and J ends lost 8 bases and 7 bases, in that order; junction bases with no gene match: 11.

This clone was observed a single time. V is TRBV15 and J is TRBJ2-3; 8 bases fit TRBD2. Unmatched junction bases numbered 8, after V lost 3 bases and J lost 3 bases. The CDR3 is 16 amino acids. Germline V gives CDR1 LNHNV, CDR2 YYDKDF (reference sequence). In nucleotides, the CDR3 is TGTGCCACCAGCAGCGGGGGGGGCCAAGGGACAGATACGCAGTATTTT. Its protein product is CATSSGGGQGTDTQYF.

This clone was seen a single time. CDR3 region: CASSPRSRRSGKETQYF. DNA of the CDR3: TGTGCCAGCAGTCCTCGGAGCCGTAGGAGTGGAAAGGAGACCCAGTACTTC. V usage is TRBV6-6 and J usage is TRBJ2-5; D remains ambiguous. Germline lookup yields CDR1 MNHNY and CDR2 SVGAGI (reference sequence). The CDR3 covers 17 residues. V was cut by 5 bases and J by 5 bases, with 24 bases left in between.

V is TRBV12-3 or TRBV12-4 and J is TRBJ1-3, with D possibly matching TRBD1 (6 bases). The length of the CDR3 is 13 residues. Trimming left V 7 bases short and J 4 bases short, with 11 bases between. Written as DNA, the CDR3 is TGTGCCAGCAAACAGGGTGCAGGAAACACCATATATTTT. Encoded protein: CASKQGAGNTIYF.

The chain couples TRBV11-2 to TRBJ2-7, with 9 bases fitting TRBD1. The CDR3 sequence is 15 residues long. Trimming at V came to 2 bases and at J to 3 bases, leaving 5 bases not matched to a gene. The germline gives CDR1 SGHAT, CDR2 FQNNGV. CDR3 amino acids: CASSLLQTGGYEQYF. The CDR3 DNA reads TGTGCCAGCAGCTTACTTCAGACAGGGGGCTACGAGCAGTACTTC. Looking up the rest from reference TRBV11-2 and TRBJ2-7 gives the full variable domain: EAGVAQSPRYKIIEKRQSVAFWCNPISGHATLYWYQQILGQGPKLLIQFQNNGVVDDSQLPKDRFSAERLKGVDSTLKIQPAKLEDSAVYLCASSLLQTGGYEQYFGPGTRLTVT.

This chain uses TRBV24-1 with TRBJ2-2; TRBD1 might be the D (5 bases). The germline CDR1 and CDR2 sequences are KGHDR and SFDVKD. The CDR3 sequence is 14 residues long. V was cut by 5 bases and J by 0 bases, with 6 bases left in between. DNA of the CDR3: TGTGCCACCAGTGGGACAACGAACACCGGGGAGCTGTTTTTT. As protein: CATSGTTNTGELFF.

The gene calls are TRBV3-1 (or the pseudogene TRBV3-2) and TRBJ2-7, with D perhaps matching TRBD1 (6 bases). The CDR3 runs to 11 residues. Germline-derived CDR1 and CDR2 are LGHDT and YNNKEL (reference sequence). Trimming pared 8 bases from V and 5 bases from J, leaving 10 bases between. CDR3 DNA: TGTGCCAGCGGGCAGGGGAACGAGCAGTACTTC. Amino acids: CASGQGNEQYF.

The rearrangement links TRBV24-1 to TRBJ1-2; 12 nucleotides match TRBD1. The CDR3 is made up of 15 amino acids. The J segment lost 8 bases and the V segment lost 2 bases, leaving 5 bases of the junction unmatched. In germline, CDR1 is KGHDR, CDR2 SFDVKD. CDR3 in amino acids: CATSDSGTGGRGYTF. For the CDR3, the DNA is TGTGCCACCAGTGATTCCGGGACAGGGGGCCGAGGCTACACCTTC.